Sequencing of this TCR beta chain was carried out in a study of T cells expressing NK-cell markers (dated by TCRdb to the early 2020s). Describing the broader study: Fewer than ten donors provided sorted CD3+CD56+NKG2C+, CD3+CD56+NKG2C- and CD3+CD56-NKG2C+ T-cell subsets, whose TCR beta-chain repertoires were profiled. Sequencing of the libraries produced 2 x 150 bp reads on Illumina HiSeq 2000/2500, MiSeq or NextSeq. Among the eight sequenced donors, seven were HCMV-seropositive and one was HCMV-seronegative. The eight sequenced donors were randomly selected healthy volunteers, three men and five women.

The CDR3 numbers 14 residues from cysteine through phenylalanine. No DNA is given. Looking up the germline V gene (reference sequence) yields CDR1 DFQATT and CDR2 SNEGSKA. To determine HCMV serostatus, a commercial ELISA kit was used to detect HCMV-specific IgG in serum. Peripheral blood mononuclear cells were isolated from blood by Ficoll density gradient centrifugation. The full study reports these points: It remained unclear whether the expanded NKG2C-expressing T cell clones were specific for HCMV antigens. For several donors, the dominant CD3+CD56+NKG2C+ clonotypes were among the top 10 CD8+ clonotypes and accounted for about 1.0-8% of CD8+ T cells. Those dominant clonotypes were again the most abundant among CD3+CD56-NKG2C+ cells in a few donors, at about 28.3-65%.

In regard to this clonotype: Its binding antigen is unknown.

Data came from an Illumina HiSeq 2000. 5'RACE template switching, by which a universal primer site and unique molecular identifiers were added, was used to make TCR beta cDNA libraries. cDNA synthesis was primed from the TCR beta constant segment and was followed by two successive PCR amplification steps. In the source study's methods: MIGEC handled demultiplexing of the reads and grouping by UMI, while MiTCR was used to assemble and quantify clonotypes. To remove erroneous sequences, TCR cDNA sequences were retained only when supported by two or more reads. The tcR package was used for downstream repertoire analysis, and clonotypes were matched between fractions using CDR3 nucleotide sequence together with V segment. Antigen specificity was annotated against VDJdb with VDJmatch, allowing one amino acid substitution in CDR3. One entry per CDR3 protein sequence results from the TCRdb reprocessing of the reads, with DNA left out. These V and J calls originate from TCRdb's pipeline instead of the authors' own analysis. The sample's table lists a count of about 540,000 distinct CDR3 sequences. Approximately 3.5% of the sample goes to the ten largest clones.

Sequencing was carried out using blood T cells: a sorted CD56 or NKG2C T cell subset, CD4+ or CD8+ T cells, or bulk PBMC T cells (not recorded which). Here the chain combines TRBV20-1 and TRBJ1-4. The source of this sequence is a man aged 18 to 30 in good health. Donor details come from another sample of the same person, matched by shared clones. The CDR3 in this case is CSAHQVSTNEKLFF.